The text below deals with one TCR beta chain. V lost 3 bases and J 3 bases, leaving 14 bases between the germline ends. The V gene's germline CDR1 is SGDLS and CDR2 YYNGEE. This CDR3 contains 15 residues. Here immunoSEQ multiplex PCR was the method, and the copy in TCRdb shows in-frame clones only, minus some. This sample has about 2 million clones, with 95% found just once. This record comes from a study of shared clonotypes between healthy human individuals. The study drew all its donors from Caucasian adults living in Nashville, Tennessee. Sequenced input: naive CD4+ T cells sorted from blood. Subset described: CD45RA+ positively selected. This chain links TRBV9 with TRBJ2-3; possibly TRBD2 for D (6 bases). The receptor was isolated from a man aged 18 to 30 in good health. CDR3 nucleotides: TGTGCCAGCAGCGCGGGACTGTTGGGAACAGATACGCAGTATTTT. This gives the protein CASSAGLLGTDTQYF. Combining the CDR3 with reference TRBV9 and TRBJ2-3 gives the whole variable domain DSGVTQTPKHLITATGQRVTLRCSPRSGDLSVYWYQQSLDQGLQFLIQYYNGEERAKGNILERFSAQQFPDLHSELNLSSLELGDSALYFCASSAGLLGTDTQYFGPGTRLTVL.